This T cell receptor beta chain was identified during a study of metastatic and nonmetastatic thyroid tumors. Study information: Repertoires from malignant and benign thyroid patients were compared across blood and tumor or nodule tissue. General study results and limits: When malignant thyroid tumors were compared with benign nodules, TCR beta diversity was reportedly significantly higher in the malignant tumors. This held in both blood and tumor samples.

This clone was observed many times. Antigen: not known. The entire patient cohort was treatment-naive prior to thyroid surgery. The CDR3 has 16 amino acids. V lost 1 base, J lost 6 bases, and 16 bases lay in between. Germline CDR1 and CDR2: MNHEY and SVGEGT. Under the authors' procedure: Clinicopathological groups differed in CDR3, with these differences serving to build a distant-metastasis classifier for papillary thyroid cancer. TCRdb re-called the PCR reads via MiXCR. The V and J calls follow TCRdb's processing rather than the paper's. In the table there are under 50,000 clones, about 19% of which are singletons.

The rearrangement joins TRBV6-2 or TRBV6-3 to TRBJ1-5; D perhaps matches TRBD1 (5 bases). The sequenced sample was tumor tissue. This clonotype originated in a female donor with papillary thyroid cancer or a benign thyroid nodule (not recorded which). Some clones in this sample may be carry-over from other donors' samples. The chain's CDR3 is CASSYWARAPSQPQHF. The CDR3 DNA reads TGTGCCAGCAGTTACTGGGCCAGGGCCCCCTCTCAGCCCCAGCATTTT.